This entry lists 9 T cell receptor beta chains sequenced from one sample in a study of shared clonotypes between healthy human individuals. Generated by immunoSEQ multiplex PCR, the TCRdb table keeps only in-frame clones and is missing some. The sample yields almost 750,000 clones, 72% seen once. The sample taken for sequencing was memory CD4+ T cells sorted from blood. The subset is: CD45RA-negative fraction. The source of these receptors is a woman in her 30s in good health.

J is TRBJ2-5 and V is TRBV25-1; 10 nucleotides agree with TRBD1. Germline V gives CDR1 MGHDK, CDR2 SYGVNS. V trimming: 2 bases; J trimming: 4 bases; junction bases outside the gene matches: 4. CDR3 length equals 15 residues. The CDR3 is CASSEGTGATETQYF. CDR3 DNA sequence: TGTGCCAGCAGTGAAGGGACAGGGGCAACAGAGACCCAGTACTTC.

The chain has TRBV5-1 and TRBJ2-7; D is perhaps TRBD1 (5 bases). The V end was cut by 1 base, the J end by 2 bases, with 13 bases between. In germline, CDR1 is SGHRS, CDR2 YFSETQ. The CDR3 contains 15 residues. CDR3 sequence: CASSLRQAGTYEQYF. The CDR3 DNA reads as TGCGCCAGCAGCTTGCGGCAAGCAGGGACCTACGAGCAGTACTTC.

The chain recombines TRBV15 with TRBJ1-5; D remains unclear. Germline-derived CDR1 and CDR2 are LNHNV and YYDKDF (reference sequence). Trimming took 1 base from V and 2 from J, leaving 3 bases between them. The CDR3 totals 13 residues. CDR3 DNA sequence: TGTGCCACCAGCAGAGGCGGCAATCAGCCCCAGCATTTT. This codes for CATSRGGNQPQHF.

J is TRBJ2-2 and V is TRBV7-3, with D maybe TRBD1 (6 bases). Germline V CDR1 and CDR2: SGHTA, FQGTGA. The V gene lost 5 bases and the J gene lost 1 base, with 11 bases spanning the gap. The CDR3 length is 15 residues. CDR3 protein: CASSTGTLNTGELFF. DNA for the CDR3: TGTGCCAGCAGCACCGGGACACTGAACACCGGGGAGCTGTTTTTT.

Details on this clone: It may be a read error: a sequence one base away is much more abundant. The same CDR3 arises from other DNA sequences in this sample as well. The chain carries TRBV5-4 and TRBJ2-5; 8 nucleotides match TRBD2. Germline CDR1 SGHNT, CDR2 YYREEE (reference sequence). The CDR3 consists of 15 residues. Germline trimming cut 0 bases from V and 5 bases from J; bases unmatched to any gene: 6. CDR3 sequence reads: CASSLAGGPGETQYF. The CDR3 region has the DNA TGTGCCAGCAGCTTGGCGGGAGGGCCGGGGGAGACCCAGTACTTC.

There are a few counts of this clone. V usage is TRBV7-2 and J usage is TRBJ1-5; no clear D gene. Between the trimmed V and J ends, which lost 5 bases and 1 base, there was a span of 9 bases. The CDR3 sequence is 14 residues long. Per germline, CDR1 SGHTA and CDR2 FQGNSA. The CDR3 DNA reads TGTGCCAGCAGCCCTTCTTACAGCAATCAGCCCCAGCATTTT. This translates into CASSPSYSNQPQHF.

This rearrangement joins TRBV11-2 to TRBJ2-1; 8 nucleotides align to TRBD2. The CDR3 spans 17 residues. V was pared by 0 bases and J by 4 bases, with 8 bases of the junction left unmatched. Germline CDR1 SGHAT, CDR2 FQNNGV. CDR3 DNA: TGTGCCAGCAGCTTAGAGTTGAGCGGGAGTTTGTACAATGAGCAGTTCTTC. Translating gives CASSLELSGSLYNEQFF. Based on the CDR3 plus reference TRBV11-2 and TRBJ2-1, the full variable domain is EAGVAQSPRYKIIEKRQSVAFWCNPISGHATLYWYQQILGQGPKLLIQFQNNGVVDDSQLPKDRFSAERLKGVDSTLKIQPAKLEDSAVYLCASSLELSGSLYNEQFFGPGTRLTVL.

The CDR3 here is CATLPRQGSEKLFF. The CDR3 DNA follows: TGTGCCACCTTGCCGAGGCAGGGCAGTGAAAAACTGTTTTTT. The chain has TRBV6-1 and TRBJ1-4, with TRBD1 as a possible D gene (5 bases). V lost 10 bases to trimming and J lost 7 bases, with 19 bases between them. The CDR3 sequence is 14 residues long. Germline lookup yields CDR1 MNHNS and CDR2 SASEGT.

This clone was detected a few times. The chain couples TRBV7-9 to TRBJ2-1; the match to TRBD2 covers 13 bases. From germline, CDR1 is SEHNR and CDR2 FQNEAQ (reference sequence). The CDR3 is 16 amino acids. Unmatched junction bases numbered 8, after V lost 5 bases and J lost 7 bases. The CDR3 region is CASSRTSGSLGNEQFF. The CDR3 region has the DNA TGTGCCAGCAGCCGGACTAGCGGGAGCCTGGGGAATGAGCAGTTCTTC.